This paragraph covers one T cell receptor (beta chain) sequence. This record belongs to a study of control samples from healthy donors and cancer patients. This table comes from immunoSEQ multiplex PCR, and its TCRdb copy is limited to in-frame clones, with some not included. The profile shows 150,000 to 160,000 clones, about 93% of them singletons. The CDR3 length is 12 residues. CDR1 SGDLS and CDR2 YYNGEE come from the germline V gene. With V trimmed by 3 bases and J by 15 bases, 6 bases remained unmatched. The sequenced sample was blood. The rearrangement uses TRBV9 and TRBJ2-2; TRBD1 matches at 9 bases. The sequence came from a man aged 50 or older in good health. The DNA of the CDR3 is TGTGCCAGCAGCGCAGGGACAGGGTGGTTGTTTTTT. Protein sequence: CASSAGTGWLFF.